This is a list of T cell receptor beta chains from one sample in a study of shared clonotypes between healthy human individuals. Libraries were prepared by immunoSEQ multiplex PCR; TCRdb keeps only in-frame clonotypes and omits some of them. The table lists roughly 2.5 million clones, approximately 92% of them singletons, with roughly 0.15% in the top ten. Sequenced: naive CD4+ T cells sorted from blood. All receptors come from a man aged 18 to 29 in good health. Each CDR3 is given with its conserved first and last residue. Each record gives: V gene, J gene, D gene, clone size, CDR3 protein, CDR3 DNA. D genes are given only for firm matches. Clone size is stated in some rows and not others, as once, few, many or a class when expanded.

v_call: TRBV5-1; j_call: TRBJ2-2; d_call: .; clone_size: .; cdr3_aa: CASSLDNYNGGELFF; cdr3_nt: TGCGCCAGCAGCTTGGACAACTACAACGGCGGGGAGCTGTTTTTT
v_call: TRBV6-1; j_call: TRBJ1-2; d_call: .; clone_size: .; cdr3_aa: CASSDRTVYGYTF; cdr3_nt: TGTGCCAGCAGTGACCGGACGGTCTATGGCTACACCTTC
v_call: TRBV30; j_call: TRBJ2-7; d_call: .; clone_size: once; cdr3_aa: CACQDHSYEQYF; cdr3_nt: TGTGCCTGTCAGGACCACTCCTACGAGCAGTACTTC
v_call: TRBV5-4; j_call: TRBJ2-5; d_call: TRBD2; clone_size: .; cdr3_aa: CASSAGDPTRTQYF; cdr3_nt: TGTGCCAGCAGCGCGGGGGATCCCACTCGGACCCAGTACTTC
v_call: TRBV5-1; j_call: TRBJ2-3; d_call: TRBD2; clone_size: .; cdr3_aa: CASSLGGTSGPSTDTQYF; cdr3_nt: TGCGCCAGCAGCTTGGGGGGGACTAGCGGACCTAGCACAGATACGCAGTATTTT
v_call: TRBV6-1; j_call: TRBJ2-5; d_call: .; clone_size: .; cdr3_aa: CASSGNSETQYF; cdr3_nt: TGTGCCAGCAGCGGAAATAGCGAGACCCAGTACTTC
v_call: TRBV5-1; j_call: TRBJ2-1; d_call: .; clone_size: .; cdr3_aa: CASSLERNTAYNEQFF; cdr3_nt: TGCGCCAGCAGCTTGGAAAGAAACACAGCTTACAATGAGCAGTTCTTC
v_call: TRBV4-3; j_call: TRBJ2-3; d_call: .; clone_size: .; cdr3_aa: CASSSLPGRGARDTQYF; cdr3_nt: TGCGCCAGCAGCTCCCTCCCCGGCAGGGGGGCTCGCGATACGCAGTATTTT
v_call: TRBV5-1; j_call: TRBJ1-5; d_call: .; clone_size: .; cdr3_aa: CASSLGPFSNQPQHF; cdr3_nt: TGCGCCAGCAGTCTAGGGCCTTTTAGCAATCAGCCCCAGCATTTT
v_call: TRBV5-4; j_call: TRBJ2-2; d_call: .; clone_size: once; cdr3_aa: CASSPIRAGGELFF; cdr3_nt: TGTGCCAGCAGCCCGATTAGGGCTGGCGGGGAGCTGTTTTTT
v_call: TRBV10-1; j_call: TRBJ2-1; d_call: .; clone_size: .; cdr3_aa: CASSVIRDPSYNEQFF; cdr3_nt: TGCGCCAGCAGTGTTATCCGGGACCCTTCCTACAATGAGCAGTTCTTC
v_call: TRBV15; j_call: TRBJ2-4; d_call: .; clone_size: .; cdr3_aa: CATSRGASQGKAKNIQYF; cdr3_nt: TGTGCCACCAGCAGAGGGGCCTCGCAAGGGAAGGCCAAAAACATTCAGTACTTC
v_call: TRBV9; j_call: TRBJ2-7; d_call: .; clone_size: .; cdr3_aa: CASSPRVGTQYEQYF; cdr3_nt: TGTGCCAGCAGCCCCCGCGTGGGTACCCAGTACGAGCAGTACTTC
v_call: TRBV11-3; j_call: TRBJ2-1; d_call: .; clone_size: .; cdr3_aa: CASSLGLQFYNEQFF; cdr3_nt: TGTGCCAGCAGCTTAGGACTCCAGTTCTACAATGAGCAGTTCTTC
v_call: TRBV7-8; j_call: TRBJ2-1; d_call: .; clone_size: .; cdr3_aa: CASSLVGEQFF; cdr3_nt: TGTGCCAGCAGCTTAGTAGGTGAGCAGTTCTTC
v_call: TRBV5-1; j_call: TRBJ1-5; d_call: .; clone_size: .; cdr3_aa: CASSLGGSNQPQHF; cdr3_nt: TGCGCCAGCAGCTTAGGGGGGAGCAATCAGCCCCAGCATTTT
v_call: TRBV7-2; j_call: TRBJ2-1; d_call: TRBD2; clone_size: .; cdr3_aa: CASSTQVASGEIAQFF; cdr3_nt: TGTGCCAGCAGCACACAAGTGGCTAGCGGGGAGATAGCGCAGTTCTTC
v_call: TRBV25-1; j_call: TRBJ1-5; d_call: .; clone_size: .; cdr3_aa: CASSHAGPNQPQHF; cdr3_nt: TGTGCCAGCAGCCACGCAGGGCCTAATCAGCCCCAGCATTTT